This T cell receptor (beta chain) was observed in a study of shared clonotypes between healthy human individuals. In this sample, this clone turned up a few times. Profiled with immunoSEQ multiplex PCR; TCRdb holds only in-frame clones, not every one. The table has 730,000 or so clones, 72% seen once; the top ten hold approximately 2%. V lost 0 bases and J 6 bases, leaving 3 bases between the germline ends. CDR1 and CDR2 from the germline V gene are DFQATT and SNEGSKA (reference sequence). The CDR3 has 11 residues. The source material was memory CD4+ T cells sorted from blood. Subset indicated: CD45RA-negative fraction. This chain links TRBV20-1 with TRBJ1-5, with unresolved D. The TCR originated in a woman under 40 in good health. DNA of the CDR3: TGCAGTGCTAGAGATCGTCAGCCCCAGCATTTT. It encodes CSARDRQPQHF.